One sample yielded the 2 T cell receptor beta chains listed below, sequenced in a study of shared clonotypes between healthy human individuals. Profiling relied on immunoSEQ multiplex PCR, and the TCRdb table lists in-frame clones only, not all of them. The sample includes about 2,100,000 clones, approximately 94% of them seen just once. The naive CD8 fraction comprised CD45RO-negative cells positively selected for CCR7 and excluded terminally differentiated effector memory CD45RA+ cells. Sequencing was carried out using naive CD8+ T cells from PBMCs. The receptors were gathered from a man aged 18 to 30 in good health. Some clones in this sample may be carry-over from other donors' samples.

The CDR3 sequence is CASSPKGVPGEADEQYF. The CDR3 DNA is TGTGCCAGCAGTCCCAAGGGGGTTCCGGGAGAGGCCGACGAGCAGTACTTC. This rearrangement joins TRBV27 to TRBJ2-7; D assignment may be TRBD1 or TRBD2 (6 bases each). CDR3 size: 17 residues. CDR1 MNHEY and CDR2 SMNVEV come from the germline V gene (reference sequence). The V end was cut by 5 bases, the J end by 5 bases, with 25 bases between.

The gene calls are TRBV28 and TRBJ2-2, with D unclear. This CDR3 spans 13 amino acids. Germline CDR1 reads MDHEN; CDR2 reads SYDVKM. The ends were cut back, 3 bases at V and 5 bases at J, with 7 bases in the middle. The CDR3 loop reads CASSFEVTGELFF. The CDR3, as DNA: TGTGCCAGCAGTTTTGAGGTAACCGGGGAGCTGTTTTTT. Full variable domain (remainder filled in from reference TRBV28 and TRBJ2-2): DVKVTQSSRYLVKRTGEKVFLECVQDMDHENMFWYRQDPGLGLRLIYFSYDVKMKEKGDIPEGYSVSREKKERFSLILESASTNQTSMYLCASSFEVTGELFFGEGSRLTVL.